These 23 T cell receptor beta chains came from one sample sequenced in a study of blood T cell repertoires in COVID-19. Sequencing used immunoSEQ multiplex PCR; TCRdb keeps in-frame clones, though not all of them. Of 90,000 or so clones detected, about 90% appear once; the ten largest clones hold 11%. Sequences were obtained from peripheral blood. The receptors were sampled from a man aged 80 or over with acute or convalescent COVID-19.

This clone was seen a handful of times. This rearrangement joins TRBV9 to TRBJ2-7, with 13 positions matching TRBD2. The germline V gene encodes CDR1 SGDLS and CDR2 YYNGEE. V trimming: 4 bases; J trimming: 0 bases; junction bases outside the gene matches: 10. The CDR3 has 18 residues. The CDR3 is CASSPSSGLAGSSYEQYF. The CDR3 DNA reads TGTGCCAGCAGCCCATCATCGGGACTAGCGGGGAGCTCCTACGAGCAGTACTTC.

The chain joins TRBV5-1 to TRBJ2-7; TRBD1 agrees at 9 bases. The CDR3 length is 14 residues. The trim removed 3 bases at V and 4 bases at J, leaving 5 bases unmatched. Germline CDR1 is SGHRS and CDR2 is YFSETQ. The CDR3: CASSSQTGGYEQYF. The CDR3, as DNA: TGCGCCAGCAGCTCCCAGACAGGGGGATACGAGCAGTACTTC.

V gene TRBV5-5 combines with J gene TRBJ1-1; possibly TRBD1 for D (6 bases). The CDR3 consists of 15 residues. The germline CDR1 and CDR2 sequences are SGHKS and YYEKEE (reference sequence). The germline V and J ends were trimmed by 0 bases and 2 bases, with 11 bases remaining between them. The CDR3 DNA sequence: TGTGCCAGCAGCTTGGCTGGGGGCCTCAACACTGAAGCTTTCTTT. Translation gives CASSLAGGLNTEAFF.

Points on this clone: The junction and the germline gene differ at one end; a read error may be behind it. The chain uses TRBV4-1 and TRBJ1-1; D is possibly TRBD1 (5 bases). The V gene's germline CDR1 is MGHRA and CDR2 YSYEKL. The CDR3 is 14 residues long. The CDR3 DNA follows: TGCGCCTGCAGAAATGTCGGGGGTGACACTGAAGCTTTCTTT. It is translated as CACRNVGGDTEAFF.

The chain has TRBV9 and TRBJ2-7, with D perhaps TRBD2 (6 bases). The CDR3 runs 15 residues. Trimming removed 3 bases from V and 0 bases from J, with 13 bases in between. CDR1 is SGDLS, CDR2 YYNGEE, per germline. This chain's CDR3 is CASSAGTWGSYEQYF. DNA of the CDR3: TGTGCCAGCAGCGCCGGGACTTGGGGCTCCTACGAGCAGTACTTC.

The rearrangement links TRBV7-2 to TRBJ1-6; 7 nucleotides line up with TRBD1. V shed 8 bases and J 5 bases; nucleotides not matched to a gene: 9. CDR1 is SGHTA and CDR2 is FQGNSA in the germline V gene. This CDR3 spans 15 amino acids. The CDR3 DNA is TGTGCCAGCCGCGAGAACAGGGGAAATAATTCACCCCTCCACTTT. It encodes CASRENRGNNSPLHF. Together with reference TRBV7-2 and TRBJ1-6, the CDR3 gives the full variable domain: GAGVSQSPSNKVTEKGKDVELRCDPISGHTALYWYRQSLGQGLEFLIYFQGNSAPDKSGLPSDRFSAERTGGSVSTLTIQRTQQEDSAVYLCASRENRGNNSPLHFGNGTRLTVT.

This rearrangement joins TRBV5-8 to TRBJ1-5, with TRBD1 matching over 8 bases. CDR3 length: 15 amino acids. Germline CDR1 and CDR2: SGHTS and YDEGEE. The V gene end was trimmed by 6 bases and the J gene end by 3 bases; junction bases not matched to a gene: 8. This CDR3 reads CASINTDRVNQPQHF. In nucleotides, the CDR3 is TGTGCCAGCATCAATACGGACAGGGTCAATCAGCCCCAGCATTTT.

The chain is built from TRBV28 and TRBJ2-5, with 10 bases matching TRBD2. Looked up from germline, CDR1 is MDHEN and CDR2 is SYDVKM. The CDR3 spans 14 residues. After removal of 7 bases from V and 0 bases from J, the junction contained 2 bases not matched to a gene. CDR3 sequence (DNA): TGTGCCAGCAAGACTAGCGGGTACCAAGAGACCCAGTACTTC. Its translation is CASKTSGYQETQYF. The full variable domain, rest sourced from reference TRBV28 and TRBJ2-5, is DVKVTQSSRYLVKRTGEKVFLECVQDMDHENMFWYRQDPGLGLRLIYFSYDVKMKEKGDIPEGYSVSREKKERFSLILESASTNQTSMYLCASKTSGYQETQYFGPGTRLLVL.

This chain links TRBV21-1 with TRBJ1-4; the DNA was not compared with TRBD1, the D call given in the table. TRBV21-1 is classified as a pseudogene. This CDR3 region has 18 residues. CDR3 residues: CASSKEKGPGTGNEKLFF. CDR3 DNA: TGTGCCAGCAGCAAAGAGAAGGGTCCCGGGACAGGGAACGAAAAACTGTTTTTT.

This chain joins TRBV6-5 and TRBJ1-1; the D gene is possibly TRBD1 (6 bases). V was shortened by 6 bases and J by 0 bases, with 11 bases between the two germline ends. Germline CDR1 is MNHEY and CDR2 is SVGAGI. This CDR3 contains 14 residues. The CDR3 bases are TGTGCCAGCAGACAGGGCATAGTGAACACTGAAGCTTTCTTT. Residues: CASRQGIVNTEAFF.

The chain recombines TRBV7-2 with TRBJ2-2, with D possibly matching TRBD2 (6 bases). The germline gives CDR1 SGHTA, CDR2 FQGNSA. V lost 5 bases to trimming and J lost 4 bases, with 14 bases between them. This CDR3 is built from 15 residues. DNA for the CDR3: TGTGCCAGCAGCCAAGCGGGTCGGAGCACCGGGGAGCTGTTTTTT. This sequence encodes CASSQAGRSTGELFF.

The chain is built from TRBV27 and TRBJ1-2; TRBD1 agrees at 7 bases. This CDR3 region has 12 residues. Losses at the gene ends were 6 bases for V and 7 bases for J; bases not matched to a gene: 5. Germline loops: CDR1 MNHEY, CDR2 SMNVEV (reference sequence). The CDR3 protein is CASRGQGGGYTF. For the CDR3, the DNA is TGTGCCAGCAGGGGGCAGGGGGGTGGCTACACCTTC.

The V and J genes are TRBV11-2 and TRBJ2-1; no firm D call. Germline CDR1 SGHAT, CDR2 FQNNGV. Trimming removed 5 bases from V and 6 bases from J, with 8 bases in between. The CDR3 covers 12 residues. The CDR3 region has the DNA TGTGCCAGCAGCGCGGCTCTCAATGAGCAGTTCTTC. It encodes CASSAALNEQFF.

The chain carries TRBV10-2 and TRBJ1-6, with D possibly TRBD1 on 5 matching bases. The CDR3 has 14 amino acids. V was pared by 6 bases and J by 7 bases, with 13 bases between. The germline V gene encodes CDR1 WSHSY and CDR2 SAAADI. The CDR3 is CASSYQEGNSPLHF. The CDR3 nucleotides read TGCGCCAGCAGCTACCAGGAGGGGAATTCACCCCTCCACTTT.

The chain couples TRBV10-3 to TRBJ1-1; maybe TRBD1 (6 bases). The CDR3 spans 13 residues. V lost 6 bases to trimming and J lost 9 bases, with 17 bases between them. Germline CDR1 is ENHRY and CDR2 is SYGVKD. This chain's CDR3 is CAIRFDGQNQAFF. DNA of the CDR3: TGTGCCATCAGGTTTGATGGACAGAATCAAGCTTTCTTT.

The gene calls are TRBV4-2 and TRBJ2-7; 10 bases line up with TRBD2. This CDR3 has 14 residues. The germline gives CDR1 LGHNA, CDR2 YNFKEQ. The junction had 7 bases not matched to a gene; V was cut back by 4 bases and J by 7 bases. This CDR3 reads CASSPASGGYEQYF. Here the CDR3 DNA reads TGTGCCAGCAGCCCGGCTAGCGGGGGATATGAGCAGTACTTC.

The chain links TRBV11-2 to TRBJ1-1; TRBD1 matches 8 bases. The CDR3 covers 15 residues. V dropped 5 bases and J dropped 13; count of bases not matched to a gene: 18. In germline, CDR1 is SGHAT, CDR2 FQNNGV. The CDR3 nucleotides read TGTGCCAGCAGCCCCCGGGGACAGGCGGCCGAAGCGGGTTTCTTT. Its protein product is CASSPRGQAAEAGFF. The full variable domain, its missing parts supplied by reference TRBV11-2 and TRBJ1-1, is EAGVAQSPRYKIIEKRQSVAFWCNPISGHATLYWYQQILGQGPKLLIQFQNNGVVDDSQLPKDRFSAERLKGVDSTLKIQPAKLEDSAVYLCASSPRGQAAEAGFFGQGTRLTVV.

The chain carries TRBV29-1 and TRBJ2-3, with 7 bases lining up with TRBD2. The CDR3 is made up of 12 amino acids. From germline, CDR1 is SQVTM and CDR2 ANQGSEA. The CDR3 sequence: CSWEGPSVTQYF. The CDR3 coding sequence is TGCAGTTGGGAGGGTCCATCGGTTACGCAGTATTTT.

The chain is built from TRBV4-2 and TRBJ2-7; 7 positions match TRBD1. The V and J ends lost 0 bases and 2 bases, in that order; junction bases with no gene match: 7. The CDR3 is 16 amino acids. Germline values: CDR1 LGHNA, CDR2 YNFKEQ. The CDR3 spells CASSQDGTAVPYEQYF. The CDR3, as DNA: TGTGCCAGCAGCCAAGATGGGACAGCCGTGCCCTACGAGCAGTACTTC.

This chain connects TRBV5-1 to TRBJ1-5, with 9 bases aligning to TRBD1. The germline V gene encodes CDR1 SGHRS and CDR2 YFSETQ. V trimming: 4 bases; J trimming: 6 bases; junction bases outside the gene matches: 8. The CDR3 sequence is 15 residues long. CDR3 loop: CASSLSTGGVQPQHF. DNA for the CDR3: TGCGCCAGCAGCCTCTCGACAGGGGGAGTTCAGCCCCAGCATTTT.

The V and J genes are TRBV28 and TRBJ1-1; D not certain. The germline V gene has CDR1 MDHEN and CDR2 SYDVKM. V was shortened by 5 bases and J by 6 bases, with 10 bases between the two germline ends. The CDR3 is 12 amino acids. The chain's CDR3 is CASSLSWPEAFF. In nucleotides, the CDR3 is TGTGCCAGCAGTCTCTCCTGGCCTGAAGCTTTCTTT.

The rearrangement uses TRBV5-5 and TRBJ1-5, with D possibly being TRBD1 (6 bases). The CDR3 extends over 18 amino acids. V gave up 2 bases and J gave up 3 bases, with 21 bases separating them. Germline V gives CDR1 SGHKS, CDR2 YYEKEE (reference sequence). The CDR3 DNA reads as TGTGCCAGCAGCTTATACACAGGGTGGGGTTCCACCAATCAGCCCCAGCATTTT. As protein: CASSLYTGWGSTNQPQHF.

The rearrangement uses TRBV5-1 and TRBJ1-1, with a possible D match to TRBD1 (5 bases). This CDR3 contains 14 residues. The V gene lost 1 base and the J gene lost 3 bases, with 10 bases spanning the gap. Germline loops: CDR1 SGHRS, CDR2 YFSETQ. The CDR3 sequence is CASSLLGGDTEAFF. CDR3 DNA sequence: TGCGCCAGCAGCTTGCTCGGGGGGGACACTGAAGCTTTCTTT.